The clone carrying this T cell receptor (beta chain) was seen repeatedly, ten times or more. Its antigen is currently unknown. Per germline, CDR1 SGHTA and CDR2 FQGNSA. J was trimmed by 4 bases and V by 5 bases; bases with no gene match: 12. The CDR3 is made up of 17 amino acids. Attachment of unique molecular identifiers was made to individual cDNA molecules. MiXCR was run by TCRdb on the 5' RACE reads, yielding one entry per CDR3 protein. The data hold 55,000 to 75,000 distinct CDR3 sequences, with 7% to 8% observed a single time. These data come from a study of early T cells in non-severe SARS-CoV-2 infection. Study-wide results and caveats: Lookups in VDJdb leaned toward anti-spike CD8 responses and missed private and CD4 specificities.

The chain recombines TRBV7-2 with TRBJ2-2; TRBD2 agrees at 8 bases. This sequence was found in an adult who was a healthcare worker with PCR-confirmed SARS-CoV-2 infection or an uninfected control (not recorded which). Input material: whole blood. The CDR3 nucleotides are TGTGCCAGCAGCCCCATTCCAGCGGGAGTGGGCACCGGGGAGCTGTTTTTT. This encodes CASSPIPAGVGTGELFF.